Below, 6 T cell receptor beta chains from the same sample are listed, as sequenced in a study of blood T cell repertoires in COVID-19. TCRdb's copy holds only in-frame clones and misses some; the assay was immunoSEQ multiplex PCR. Altogether 150,000 to 200,000 clones are present, roughly 91% being singletons, with the ten largest covering over 3.5%. The sequenced material came from peripheral blood. Receptors were obtained from a woman aged 45-60 years with acute or convalescent COVID-19.

This chain's CDR3 is CASTAPGSGNTIYF. The CDR3 bases are TGTGCCAGCACCGCACCGGGGTCTGGAAACACCATATATTTT. This chain joins TRBV28 and TRBJ1-3; D is unresolved. This CDR3 is 14 amino acids long. The germline V and J ends were trimmed by 7 bases and 1 base, with 11 bases remaining between them. The germline V gene has CDR1 MDHEN and CDR2 SYDVKM.

The chain carries TRBV7-2 and TRBJ2-7; TRBD1 agrees at 9 bases. CDR3 length: 15 residues. In germline, CDR1 is SGHTA, CDR2 FQGNSA. With V trimmed by 0 bases and J by 4 bases, 4 bases remained unmatched. In DNA form, the CDR3 reads TGTGCCAGCAGCTTAGCGGGGACAGGGACGTACGAGCAGTACTTC. Translating gives CASSLAGTGTYEQYF.

The genes are TRBV7-2 and TRBJ2-7; 9 positions match TRBD1. The CDR3 covers 16 residues. Germline-derived CDR1 and CDR2 are SGHTA and FQGNSA. The junction had 10 bases not matched to a gene; V was cut back by 6 bases and J by 1 base. The CDR3: CASSSGSGTGSYEQYF. CDR3 nucleotides: TGTGCCAGCAGTTCCGGATCCGGGACAGGGTCCTACGAGCAGTACTTC. Complete variable domain (other parts from reference TRBV7-2 and TRBJ2-7): GAGVSQSPSNKVTEKGKDVELRCDPISGHTALYWYRQSLGQGLEFLIYFQGNSAPDKSGLPSDRFSAERTGGSVSTLTIQRTQQEDSAVYLCASSSGSGTGSYEQYFGPGTRLTVT.

The J gene is TRBJ2-3, the V gene TRBV7-3; 7 nucleotides align to TRBD2. V was clipped by 3 bases and J by 3 bases; unmatched bases: 3. The CDR3 is 14 amino acids. Looked up from germline, CDR1 is SGHTA and CDR2 is FQGTGA. CDR3 DNA sequence: TGTGCCAGCAGCTTCGGGGGGAGGACAGATACGCAGTATTTT. It specifies CASSFGGRTDTQYF.

This rearrangement joins TRBV5-6 to TRBJ1-2, with TRBD1 matching over 9 bases. V trimming: 4 bases; J trimming: 4 bases; junction bases outside the gene matches: 14. The CDR3 is 17 residues long. The germline CDR1 and CDR2 sequences are SGHDT and YYEEEE. Written as DNA, the CDR3 is TGTGCCAGCAGCCAAAAAAAAGGGACAGGGTTGAGCTATGGCTACACCTTC. Residues: CASSQKKGTGLSYGYTF.

The V gene is TRBV27, the J gene TRBJ2-1; 13 bases fit TRBD2. Germline lookup yields CDR1 MNHEY and CDR2 SMNVEV (reference sequence). The CDR3 is 15 amino acids. The trim removed 2 bases at V and 8 bases at J, leaving 3 bases unmatched. This CDR3 is CASSLGTSGVYEQFF. In nucleotides, the CDR3 is TGTGCCAGCAGTTTAGGGACTAGCGGGGTGTATGAGCAGTTCTTC.